This T cell receptor (beta chain) is from a study of T-cell reconstitution after alpha-beta-depleted transplantation in children. This clonotype was found many times. Preparation of the TCRbeta library used unique molecular identifiers. TCRdb fed the PCR reads into MiXCR, producing one record per CDR3 protein. The repertoire consists of approximately 9,400 distinct CDR3 sequences, with about 16% occurring once and the leading ten covering approximately 90%. The sequence was obtained from a girl less than two years old who had a stem cell transplant for combined immunodeficiency, so the T cells may come from the graft donor. Here the sequenced sample was PBMCs, mostly from graft donor cells, taken 60 days after TCRalphabeta/CD19-depleted stem cell transplant.

As DNA, the CDR3 is TGCAGCGTGGGGGGCTCCTACGAGCAGTACTTC. This sequence encodes CSVGGSYEQYF. The chain combines TRBV29-1 with TRBJ2-7; TRBD2 is a possible D gene (6 bases). This CDR3 spans 11 amino acids. Germline-derived CDR1 and CDR2 are SQVTM and ANQGSEA. Trimming took off 6 bases at V and 0 bases at J, with 6 bases between the two ends.